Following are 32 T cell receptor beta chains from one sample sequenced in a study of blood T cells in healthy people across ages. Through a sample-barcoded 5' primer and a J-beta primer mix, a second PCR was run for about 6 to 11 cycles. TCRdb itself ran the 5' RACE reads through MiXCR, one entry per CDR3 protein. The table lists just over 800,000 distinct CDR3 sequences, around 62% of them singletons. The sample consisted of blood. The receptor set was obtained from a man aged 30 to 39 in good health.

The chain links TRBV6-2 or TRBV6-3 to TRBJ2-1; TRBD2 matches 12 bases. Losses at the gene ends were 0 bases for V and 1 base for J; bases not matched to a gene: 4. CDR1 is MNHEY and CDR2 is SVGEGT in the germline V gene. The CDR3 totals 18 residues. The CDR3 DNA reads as TGTGCCAGCAGTTACTCGCTAGCGGGGGGGAGGTCCTACAATGAGCAGTTCTTC. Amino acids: CASSYSLAGGRSYNEQFF.

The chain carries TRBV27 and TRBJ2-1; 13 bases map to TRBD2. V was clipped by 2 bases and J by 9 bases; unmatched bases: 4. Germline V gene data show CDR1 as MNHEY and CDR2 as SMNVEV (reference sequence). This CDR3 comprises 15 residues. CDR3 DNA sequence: TGTGCCAGCAGTTTAACTAGCGGGGGGGCCGCTGAGCAGTTCTTC. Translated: CASSLTSGGAAEQFF.

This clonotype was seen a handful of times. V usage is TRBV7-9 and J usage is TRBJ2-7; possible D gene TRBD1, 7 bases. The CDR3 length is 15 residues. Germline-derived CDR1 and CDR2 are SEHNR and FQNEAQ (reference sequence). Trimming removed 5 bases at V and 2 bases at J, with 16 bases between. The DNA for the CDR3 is TGTGCCAGCAGCCCCAGGGGGGTAAACCCCTACGAGCAGTACTTC. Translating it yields CASSPRGVNPYEQYF.

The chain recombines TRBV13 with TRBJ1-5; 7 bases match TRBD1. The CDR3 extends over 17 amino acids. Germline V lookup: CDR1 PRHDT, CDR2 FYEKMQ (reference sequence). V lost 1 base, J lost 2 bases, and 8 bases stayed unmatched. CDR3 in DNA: TGTGCCAGCAGCTTAGAACGTGGCAGGGGGGGCAATCAGCCCCAGCATTTT. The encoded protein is CASSLERGRGGNQPQHF. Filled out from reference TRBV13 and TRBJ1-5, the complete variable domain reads AAGVIQSPRHLIKEKRETATLKCYPIPRHDTVYWYQQGPGQDPQFLISFYEKMQSDKGSIPDRFSAQQFSDYHSELNMSSLELGDSALYFCASSLERGRGGNQPQHFGDGTRLSIL.

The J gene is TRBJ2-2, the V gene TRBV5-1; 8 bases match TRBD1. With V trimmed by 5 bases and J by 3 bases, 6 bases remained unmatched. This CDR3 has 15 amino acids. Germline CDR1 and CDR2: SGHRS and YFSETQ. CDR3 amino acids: CASSVGQGHTGELFF. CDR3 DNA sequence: TGCGCCAGCAGTGTAGGACAGGGACACACCGGGGAGCTGTTTTTT. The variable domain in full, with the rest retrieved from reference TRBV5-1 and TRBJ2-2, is KAGVTQTPRYLIKTRGQQVTLSCSPISGHRSVSWYQQTPGQGLQFLFEYFSETQRNKGNFPGRFSGRQFSNSRSEMNVSTLELGDSALYLCASSVGQGHTGELFFGEGSRLTVL.

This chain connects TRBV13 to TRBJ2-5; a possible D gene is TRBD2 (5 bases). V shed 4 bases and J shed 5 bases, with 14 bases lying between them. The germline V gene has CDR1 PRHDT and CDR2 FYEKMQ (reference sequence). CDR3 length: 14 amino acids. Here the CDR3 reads CASSSTRVGETQYF. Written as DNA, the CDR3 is TGTGCCAGCAGCTCCACTAGGGTTGGGGAGACCCAGTACTTC.

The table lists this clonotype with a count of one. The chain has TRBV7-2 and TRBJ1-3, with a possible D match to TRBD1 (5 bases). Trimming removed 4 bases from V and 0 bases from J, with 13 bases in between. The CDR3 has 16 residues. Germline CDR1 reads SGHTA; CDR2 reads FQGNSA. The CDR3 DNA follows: TGTGCCAGCAGCTCACCGGGACTGACCTCTGGAAACACCATATATTTT. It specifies CASSSPGLTSGNTIYF.

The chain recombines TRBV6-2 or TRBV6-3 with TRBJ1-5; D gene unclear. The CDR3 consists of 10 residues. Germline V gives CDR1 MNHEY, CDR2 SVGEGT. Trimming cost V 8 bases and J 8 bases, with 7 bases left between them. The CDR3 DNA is TGTGCCAGCGGGCCAGAGCCCCAGCATTTT. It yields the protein CASGPEPQHF.

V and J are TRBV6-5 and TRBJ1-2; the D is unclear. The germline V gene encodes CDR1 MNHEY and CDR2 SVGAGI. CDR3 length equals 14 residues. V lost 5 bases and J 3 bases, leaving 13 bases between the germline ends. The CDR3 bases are TGTGCCAGCAGTCGCCAGGCAGGAGACTATGGCTACACCTTC. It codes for CASSRQAGDYGYTF.

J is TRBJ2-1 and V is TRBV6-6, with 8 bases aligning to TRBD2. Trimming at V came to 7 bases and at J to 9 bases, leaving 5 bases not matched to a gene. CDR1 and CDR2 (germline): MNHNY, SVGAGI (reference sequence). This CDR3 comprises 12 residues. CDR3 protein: CASIPGGGEQFF. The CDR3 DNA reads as TGTGCCAGCATTCCCGGGGGGGGTGAGCAGTTCTTC.

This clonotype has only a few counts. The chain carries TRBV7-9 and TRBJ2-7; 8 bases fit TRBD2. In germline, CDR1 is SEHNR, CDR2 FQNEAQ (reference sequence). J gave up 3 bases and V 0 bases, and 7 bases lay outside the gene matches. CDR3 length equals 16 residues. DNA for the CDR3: TGTGCCAGCAGCTTAGCCCTAAGCGGGGGTGACTACGAGCAGTACTTC. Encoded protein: CASSLALSGGDYEQYF.

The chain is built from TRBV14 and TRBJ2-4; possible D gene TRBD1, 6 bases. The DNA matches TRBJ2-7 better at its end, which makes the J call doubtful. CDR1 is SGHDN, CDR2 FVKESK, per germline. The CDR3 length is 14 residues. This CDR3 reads CASSQGTDIVEQYF. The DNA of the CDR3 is TGTGCCAGCAGCCAAGGGACAGACATAGTCGAGCAGTACTTC.

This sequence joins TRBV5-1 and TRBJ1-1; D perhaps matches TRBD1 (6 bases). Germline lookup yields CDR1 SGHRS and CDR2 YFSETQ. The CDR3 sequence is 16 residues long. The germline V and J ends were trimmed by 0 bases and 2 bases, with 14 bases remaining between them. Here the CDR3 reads CASSLVYREKNTEAFF. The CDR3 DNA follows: TGCGCCAGCAGCTTGGTTTACAGGGAGAAAAACACTGAAGCTTTCTTT.

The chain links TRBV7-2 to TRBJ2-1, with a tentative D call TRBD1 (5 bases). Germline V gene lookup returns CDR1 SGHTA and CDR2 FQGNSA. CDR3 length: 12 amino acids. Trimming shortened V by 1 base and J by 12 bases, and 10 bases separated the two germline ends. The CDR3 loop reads CASSLVRGAQFF. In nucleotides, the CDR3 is TGTGCCAGCAGCTTAGTAAGGGGCGCGCAGTTCTTC.

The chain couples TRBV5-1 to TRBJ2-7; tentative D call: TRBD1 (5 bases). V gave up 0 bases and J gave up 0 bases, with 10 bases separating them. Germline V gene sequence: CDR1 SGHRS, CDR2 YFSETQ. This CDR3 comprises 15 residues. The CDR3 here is CASSLEGAFSYEQYF. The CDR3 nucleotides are TGCGCCAGCAGCTTGGAAGGGGCTTTCTCCTACGAGCAGTACTTC.

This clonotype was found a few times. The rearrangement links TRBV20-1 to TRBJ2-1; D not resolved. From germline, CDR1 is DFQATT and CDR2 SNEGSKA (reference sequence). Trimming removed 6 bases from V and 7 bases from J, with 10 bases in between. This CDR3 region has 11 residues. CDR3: CSAVFGNEQFF. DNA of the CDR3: TGCAGTGCCGTGTTTGGGAATGAGCAGTTCTTC.

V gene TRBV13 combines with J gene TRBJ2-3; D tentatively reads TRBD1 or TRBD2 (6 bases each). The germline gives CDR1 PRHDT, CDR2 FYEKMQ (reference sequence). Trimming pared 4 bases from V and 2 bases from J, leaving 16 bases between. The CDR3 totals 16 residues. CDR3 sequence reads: CASSWAEGGFTDTQYF. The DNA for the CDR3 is TGTGCCAGCAGCTGGGCCGAGGGGGGCTTCACAGATACGCAGTATTTT.

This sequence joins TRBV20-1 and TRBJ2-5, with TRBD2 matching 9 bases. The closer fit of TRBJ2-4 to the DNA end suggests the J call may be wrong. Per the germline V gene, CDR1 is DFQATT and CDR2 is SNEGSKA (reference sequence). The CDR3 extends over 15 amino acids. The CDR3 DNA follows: TGCAGTGCTAGAGATCCCGGGCTAGCGGGGAACATTCAGTACTTC. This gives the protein CSARDPGLAGNIQYF.

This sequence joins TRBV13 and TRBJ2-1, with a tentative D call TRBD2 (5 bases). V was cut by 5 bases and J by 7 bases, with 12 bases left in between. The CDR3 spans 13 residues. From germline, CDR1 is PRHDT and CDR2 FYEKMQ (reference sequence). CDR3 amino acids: CASSRTRENEQFF. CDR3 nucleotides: TGTGCCAGCAGCCGAACAAGGGAGAATGAGCAGTTCTTC.

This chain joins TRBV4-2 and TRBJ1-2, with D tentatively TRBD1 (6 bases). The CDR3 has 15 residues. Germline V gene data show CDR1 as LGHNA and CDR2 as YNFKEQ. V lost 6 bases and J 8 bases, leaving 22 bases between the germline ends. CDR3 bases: TGTGCCAGCAGTCTAGGAATTCAGGGGCGGGAGGGCTACACCTTC. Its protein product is CASSLGIQGREGYTF.

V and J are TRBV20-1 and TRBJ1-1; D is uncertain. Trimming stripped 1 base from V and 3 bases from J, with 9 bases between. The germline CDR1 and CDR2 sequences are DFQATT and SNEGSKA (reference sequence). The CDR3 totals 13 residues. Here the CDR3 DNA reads TGCAGTGCTAGAGCCTTGGCGGACACTGAAGCTTTCTTT. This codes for CSARALADTEAFF.

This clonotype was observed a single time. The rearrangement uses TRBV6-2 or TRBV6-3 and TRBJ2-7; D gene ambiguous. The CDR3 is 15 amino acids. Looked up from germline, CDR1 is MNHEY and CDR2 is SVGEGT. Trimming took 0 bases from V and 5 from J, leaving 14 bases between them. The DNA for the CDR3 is TGTGCCAGCAGTTACTCGCGCGGTGTTGGGGACGAGCAGTACTTC. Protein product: CASSYSRGVGDEQYF.

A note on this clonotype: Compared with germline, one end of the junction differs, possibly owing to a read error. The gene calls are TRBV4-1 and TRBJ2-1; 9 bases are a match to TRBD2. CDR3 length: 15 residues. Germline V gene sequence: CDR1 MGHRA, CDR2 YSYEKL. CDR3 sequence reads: CASSQSISGGDEQFF. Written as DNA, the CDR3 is TGTGCCAGCAGCCAAAGCATTAGCGGGGGTGATGAGCAGTTCTTC.

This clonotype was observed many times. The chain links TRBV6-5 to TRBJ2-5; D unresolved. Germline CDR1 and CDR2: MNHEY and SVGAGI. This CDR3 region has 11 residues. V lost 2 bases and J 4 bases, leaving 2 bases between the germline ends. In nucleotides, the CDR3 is TGTGCCAGCAGTTACGGAGAGACCCAGTACTTC. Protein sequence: CASSYGETQYF.

CDR3: CASSLAGVGQNRFF. The DNA for the CDR3 is TGTGCCAGCAGCTTAGCAGGGGTCGGGCAGAATAGGTTCTTC. J is TRBJ2-1 and V is TRBV7-2; perhaps TRBD1 as D (5 bases). Germline assignment: CDR1 SGHTA and CDR2 FQGNSA. Trimming left V 0 bases short and J 15 bases short, with 18 bases between. This CDR3 region has 14 residues. Full variable domain (missing parts from reference TRBV7-2 and TRBJ2-1): GAGVSQSPSNKVTEKGKDVELRCDPISGHTALYWYRQSLGQGLEFLIYFQGNSAPDKSGLPSDRFSAERTGGSVSTLTIQRTQQEDSAVYLCASSLAGVGQNRFFGPGTRLTVL.

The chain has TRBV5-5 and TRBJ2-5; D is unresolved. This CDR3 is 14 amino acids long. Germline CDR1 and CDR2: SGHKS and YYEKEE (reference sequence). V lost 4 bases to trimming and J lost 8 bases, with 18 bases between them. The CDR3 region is CASSPPSMPQTQYF. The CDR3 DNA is TGTGCCAGCAGCCCACCGAGCATGCCCCAAACCCAGTACTTC.

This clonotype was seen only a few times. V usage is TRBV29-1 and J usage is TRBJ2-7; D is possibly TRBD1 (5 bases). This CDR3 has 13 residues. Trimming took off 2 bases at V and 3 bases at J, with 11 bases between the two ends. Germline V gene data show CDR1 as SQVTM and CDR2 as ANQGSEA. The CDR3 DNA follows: TGCAGCGTTGAAAGGGGAAAGGGCTACGAGCAGTACTTC. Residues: CSVERGKGYEQYF.

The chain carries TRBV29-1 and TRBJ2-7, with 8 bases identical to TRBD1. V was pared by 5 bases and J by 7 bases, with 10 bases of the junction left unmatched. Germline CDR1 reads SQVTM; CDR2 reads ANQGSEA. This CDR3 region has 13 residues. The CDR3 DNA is TGCAGCGTTTCCGACAGGGGAAGATGGGAGCAGTACTTC. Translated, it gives CSVSDRGRWEQYF.

CDR3 loop: CASSGGPVGQFF. The DNA of the CDR3 is TGTGCCAGCAGTGGGGGGCCAGTCGGGCAGTTCTTC. The chain couples TRBV2 to TRBJ2-1, with D possibly TRBD1 on 6 matching bases. Trimming pared 4 bases from V and 12 bases from J, leaving 13 bases between. Germline lookup yields CDR1 SNHLY and CDR2 FYNNEI. This CDR3 region has 12 residues. The entire variable domain, with the rest obtained from reference TRBV2 and TRBJ2-1, is as follows: EPEVTQTPSHQVTQMGQEVILRCVPISNHLYFYWYRQILGQKVEFLVSFYNNEISEKSEIFDDQFSVERPDGSNFTLKIRSTKLEDSAMYFCASSGGPVGQFFGPGTRLTVL.

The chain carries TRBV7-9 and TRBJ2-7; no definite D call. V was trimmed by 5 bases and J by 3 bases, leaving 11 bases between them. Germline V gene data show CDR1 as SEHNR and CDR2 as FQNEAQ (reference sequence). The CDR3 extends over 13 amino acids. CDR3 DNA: TGTGCCAGCAGCCCCCCCCACAGCTACGAGCAGTACTTC. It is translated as CASSPPHSYEQYF.

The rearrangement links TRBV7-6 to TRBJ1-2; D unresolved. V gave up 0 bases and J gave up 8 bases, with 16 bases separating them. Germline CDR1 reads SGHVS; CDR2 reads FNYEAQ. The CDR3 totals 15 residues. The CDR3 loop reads CASSLAMYPGEGYTF. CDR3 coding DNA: TGTGCCAGCAGCTTAGCGATGTACCCGGGAGAAGGCTACACCTTC.

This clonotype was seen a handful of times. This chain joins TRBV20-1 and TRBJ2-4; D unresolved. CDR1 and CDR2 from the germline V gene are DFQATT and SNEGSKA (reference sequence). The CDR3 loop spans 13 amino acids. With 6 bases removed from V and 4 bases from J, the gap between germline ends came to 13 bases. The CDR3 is CSADEVGKNIQYF. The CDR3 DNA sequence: TGCAGTGCGGATGAGGTGGGAAAAAACATTCAGTACTTC.